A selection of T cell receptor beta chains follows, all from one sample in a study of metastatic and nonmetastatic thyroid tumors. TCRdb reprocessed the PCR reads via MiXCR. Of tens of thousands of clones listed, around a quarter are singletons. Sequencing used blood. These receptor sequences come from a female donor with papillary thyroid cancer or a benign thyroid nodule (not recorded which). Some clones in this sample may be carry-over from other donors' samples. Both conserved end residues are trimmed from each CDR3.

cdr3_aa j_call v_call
ATSRGPGLAVTDTQY TRBJ2-3 TRBV15
ASRQPTSYEQY TRBJ2-7 TRBV6-1
ASSIDRLSAGAITDTQY TRBJ2-3 TRBV19
ASRNPGSYEQY TRBJ2-7 TRBV6-1
ASKRGKQGNYGYT TRBJ1-2 TRBV28
ASSEARQAPTYEQY TRBJ2-7 TRBV6-1
ACSLSVGRYEQY TRBJ2-7 TRBV5-6
ATSRDWLGGNEKLF TRBJ1-4 TRBV15
ASSLYQGSYNEQS TRBJ2-1 TRBV5-1
AISDPGGPGETQY TRBJ2-5 TRBV10-3
ASSLLASSYEQY TRBJ2-7 TRBV5-1
AISESVGRSFADTQY TRBJ2-3 TRBV25-1
ASSQGTWLAKNIQY TRBJ2-4 TRBV3-1
ASTEAKRSGGAQPQH TRBJ1-5 TRBV19
ASSDLGDWGGRETQY - TRBV24-1
ASRKKPGQQPNDTQY TRBJ2-3 TRBV5-1
ASSDLPTYEQY TRBJ2-7 TRBV19
AISDQRTLYYEQY TRBJ2-7 TRBV2
ASSSARLAGYDTQY TRBJ2-3 TRBV11-1
ASRDGGTSGRNEQF TRBJ2-1 TRBV27
ASSLSQGYQPQH TRBJ1-5 TRBV7-2
AWKGAGAYNEQF TRBJ2-1 TRBV30
ASSQGSGGGIETQY TRBJ2-5 TRBV3-1
ASSHSPSGTPTDTQY TRBJ2-3 TRBV5-6
ATNRDYEQY TRBJ2-7 TRBV15
ASSYRGTYNEQF TRBJ2-1 TRBV6-5
ASSYTGTFYGYT TRBJ1-2 TRBV5-4
SARPPGLPYNEQF TRBJ2-1 TRBV20-1
ASSQGQTTGELF TRBJ2-2 TRBV18
ASSVRGQRYSYEQY TRBJ2-7 TRBV11-2
ASSSRLRGTGELF TRBJ2-2 TRBV5-1
AISEGTSGIDTGELF TRBJ2-2 TRBV10-3
ASSTPGGRGEKLF TRBJ1-4 TRBV6-2/TRBV6-3
ASSPGRRINEQF TRBJ2-1 TRBV12-3/TRBV12-4
AIRGGGETGELF TRBJ2-2 TRBV6-1
ASSSGQVSSPLH TRBJ1-6 TRBV6-2/TRBV6-3
SARKGGSNEKLF TRBJ1-4 TRBV20-1
ASSQEGGTEYNEQF TRBJ2-1 TRBV4-1
ASSYDRGKGEQY TRBJ2-7 TRBV5-1
ASSVGSGTGELF TRBJ2-2 TRBV6-4
SAAGDSRYEQY TRBJ2-7 TRBV20-1
ASSFPTSGGREETQY TRBJ2-5 TRBV27
ASSLSASFASEAF TRBJ1-1 TRBV28
ATTSGGANYGYT TRBJ1-2 TRBV6-1
SVEDSRTGVGLNYGYT TRBJ1-2 TRBV29-1
ASNGRYNEQF TRBJ2-1 TRBV12-3/TRBV12-4
ASSQPRGRDSYNEQF TRBJ2-1 TRBV7-9
ASSDSEQNEQF TRBJ2-1 TRBV6-4
ASSFGQVYEQY TRBJ2-7 TRBV12-3/TRBV12-4
ASRPLKGNTIY TRBJ1-3 TRBV5-4
ASSLRGNTIY TRBJ1-3 TRBV12-3/TRBV12-4
ASSPRGSGYEQY TRBJ2-7 TRBV7-2
SARDPLSGALNEQF TRBJ2-1 TRBV20-1